This T cell receptor beta chain was observed in a study of cytomegalovirus exposure and HLA in healthy donors. Broader study findings: A missense DCLRE1C variant was associated with V- and J-gene trimming of TCR beta chains in a later analysis, and an independent cohort replicated the association. When a later analysis compared HLA-associated TCR beta chains with equally common others, the HLA-associated chains turned out to be more clonally expanded and to have lower generation probabilities.

The V end lost 3 bases, the J end lost 4 bases, and 15 bases lay between the germline ends. Per germline, CDR1 KGHSH and CDR2 LQKENI. CDR3 length equals 15 residues. Regarding this clone: Its antigen is not known.

The PCR employed 60 Vbeta primers together with 13 Jbeta primers. Sequencing used immunoSEQ multiplex PCR; TCRdb keeps in-frame clones, though not all of them. In the table there are about 120,000 clones, under 80% of which are singletons. This chain joins TRBV18 and TRBJ1-2; possible D gene TRBD1, 5 bases. The receptor's source is a man between 60 and 75 years old in good health and CMV-seropositive. Material: PBMCs. The CDR3 sequence is CASSPGQGLIYGYTF. CDR3 coding DNA: TGTGCCAGCTCACCGGGTCAGGGCCTGATCTATGGCTACACCTTC.